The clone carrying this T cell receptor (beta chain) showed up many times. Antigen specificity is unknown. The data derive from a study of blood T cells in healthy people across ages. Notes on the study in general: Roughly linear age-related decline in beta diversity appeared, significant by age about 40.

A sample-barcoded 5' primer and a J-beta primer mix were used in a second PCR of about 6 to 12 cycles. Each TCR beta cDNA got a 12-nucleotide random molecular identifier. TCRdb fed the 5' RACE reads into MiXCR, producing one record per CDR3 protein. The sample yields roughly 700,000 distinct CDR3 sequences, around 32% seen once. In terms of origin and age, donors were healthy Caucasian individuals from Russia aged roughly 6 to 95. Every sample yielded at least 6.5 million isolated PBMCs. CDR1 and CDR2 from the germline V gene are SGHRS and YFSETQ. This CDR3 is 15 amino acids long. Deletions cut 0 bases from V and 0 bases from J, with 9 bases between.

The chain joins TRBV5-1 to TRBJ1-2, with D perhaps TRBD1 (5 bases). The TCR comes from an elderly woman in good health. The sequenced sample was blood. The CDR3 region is CASSLDTGANYGYTF. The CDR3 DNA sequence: TGCGCCAGCAGCTTGGACACGGGGGCTAACTATGGCTACACCTTC.